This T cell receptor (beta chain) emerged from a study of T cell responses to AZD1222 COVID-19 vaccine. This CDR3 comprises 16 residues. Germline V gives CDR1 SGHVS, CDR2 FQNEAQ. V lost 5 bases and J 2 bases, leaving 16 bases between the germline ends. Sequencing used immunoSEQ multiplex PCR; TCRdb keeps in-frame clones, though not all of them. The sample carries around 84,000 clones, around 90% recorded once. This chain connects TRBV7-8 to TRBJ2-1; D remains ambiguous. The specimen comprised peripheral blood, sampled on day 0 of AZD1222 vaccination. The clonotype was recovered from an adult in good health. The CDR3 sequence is CASSPRSPIAYNEQFF. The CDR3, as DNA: TGTGCCAGCAGCCCGCGCTCTCCCATCGCCTACAATGAGCAGTTCTTC.